This T cell receptor (beta chain) is drawn from a study of T cells in Graves' hyperthyroidism and ophthalmopathy. Regarding the study as a whole: The model identified upcoming ophthalmopathy a median approximately six months ahead of onset.

V lost 0 bases and J 7 bases, leaving 10 bases between the germline ends. The CDR3 totals 14 residues. This clonotype was picked up many times. Its antigen is unidentified. TCR beta CDR3 sequences were amplified from RNA transcripts. The TCR CDR3 was amplified in a first-round RT-PCR using the HTBI primer set. Each CDR3 protein gets one entry after TCRdb re-called the multiplex PCR reads with MiXCR. The sample lists 400,000 or so distinct CDR3 sequences, roughly 15% occurring once. J is TRBJ2-1 and V is TRBV12-3 or TRBV12-4; a possible D gene is TRBD1 (5 bases). The sample taken for sequencing was blood. This TCR was recovered from a woman between 25 and 40 years old with Graves' ophthalmopathy. CDR3 residues: CASSLAGPGNEQFF. The CDR3 DNA reads TGTGCCAGCAGTTTAGCGGGGCCTGGAAATGAGCAGTTCTTC.